This record covers a single T cell receptor beta chain. Its antigen is undetermined. Produced via immunoSEQ multiplex PCR; TCRdb's table is partial and in-frame only. The table lists some 100,000 clones, around 90% of them singletons, with 1.5% to 2% in the top ten. The data originate from a study of T cell responses to AZD1222 COVID-19 vaccine. About the study: Second-dose groups at about 4 or about 12 weeks were pooled.

From germline, CDR1 is ENHRY and CDR2 SYGVKD. There are 13 residues in the CDR3. Trimming cost V 2 bases and J 4 bases; bases outside gene matches: 2. Study outcomes and limitations: Mostly white British, mostly female donors; authors suggested clonal diversity may be underestimated. At baseline, seropositivity was found in only a handful of AZD1222 recipients.

The rearrangement links TRBV10-3 to TRBJ2-7, with 7 bases that match TRBD1. Sample: peripheral blood, taken on day 0 of AZD1222 vaccination. This TCR was sampled from an adult in good health. CDR3 sequence: CAISETGEYEQYF. The CDR3 DNA reads TGTGCCATCAGTGAGACAGGGGAGTACGAGCAGTACTTC.